A single sample is the source of the 2 T cell receptor beta chains below, sequenced in a study of T cells of healthy individuals. MiXCR, applied by TCRdb to the 5' RACE reads, yields one record per CDR3 protein. This sample has 90,000 to 100,000 distinct CDR3 sequences, with 15% to 20% found just once. These receptors all stem from a human donor in good health.

This clonotype was seen only a few times. The chain is built from TRBV6-6 and TRBJ2-3; the D is unclear. V lost 7 bases and J lost 5, with 10 bases in between. Per the germline V gene, CDR1 is MNHNY and CDR2 is SVGAGI (reference sequence). The CDR3 runs 12 residues. DNA of the CDR3: TGTGCCAGCACCGCGAGGAGAGATACGCAGTATTTT. This encodes CASTARRDTQYF.

This clonotype was picked up a small number of times. The CDR3 loop is CAIGAGGSYNEQFF. The CDR3 DNA reads as TGTGCCATCGGAGCGGGGGGGTCGTACAATGAGCAGTTCTTC. The rearrangement links TRBV10-3 to TRBJ2-1, with 10 bases aligning to TRBD2. There are 14 residues in the CDR3. Germline V CDR1 and CDR2: ENHRY, SYGVKD. Losses at the gene ends were 8 bases for V and 4 bases for J; bases not matched to a gene: 5.